Listed below are T cell receptor beta chains from one sample, sequenced in a study of control samples from healthy donors and cancer patients. Repertoires were generated with immunoSEQ multiplex PCR, while TCRdb's copy carries only in-frame clones and drops some. Among 55,000 to 65,000 clones listed, around 87% were seen once. Source material: PBMCs. The receptors come from a woman in her sixties with lung cancer. The CDR3 runs from the conserved cysteine through the conserved F or W. A D gene is named only where the DNA matches it firmly. Clone size, where shown, is once, few, many, or a class for clones that have expanded.

J: TRBJ2-7
D: -
V: TRBV13
length: 14
size: -
CDR3: CASSSTQVSHEQYF
DNA: TGTGCCAGCAGCTCGACACAGGTTTCCCACGAGCAGTACTTC

J: TRBJ2-5
D: TRBD2
V: TRBV5-1
length: 14
size: -
CDR3: CASSSIAGEETQYF
DNA: TGCGCCAGCAGCTCCATAGCGGGGGAGGAGACCCAGTACTTC

J: TRBJ2-7
D: -
V: TRBV6-2/TRBV6-3
length: 13
size: -
CDR3: CASSYAASYEQYF
DNA: TGTGCCAGCAGTTATGCCGCCTCCTACGAGCAGTACTTC

J: TRBJ2-7
D: -
V: TRBV2
length: 14
size: -
CDR3: CASKVSQGTIEQYF
DNA: TGTGCCAGCAAGGTATCGCAGGGGACGATCGAGCAGTACTTC

J: TRBJ1-1
D: TRBD1
V: TRBV19
length: 15
size: few
CDR3: CASSKKGQMNTEAFF
DNA: TGTGCCAGTAGTAAAAAGGGACAGATGAACACTGAAGCTTTCTTT

J: TRBJ2-3
D: TRBD1
V: TRBV6-5
length: 16
size: -
CDR3: CASSYAGTGYSDTQYF
DNA: TGTGCCAGCAGTTATGCGGGGACAGGGTATTCGGATACGCAGTATTTT

J: TRBJ2-3
D: -
V: TRBV27
length: 16
size: -
CDR3: CASIAKPLRSTDTQYF
DNA: TGTGCCAGCATCGCCAAACCCTTACGGTCCACAGATACGCAGTATTTT

J: TRBJ2-2
D: TRBD2
V: TRBV2
length: 15
size: -
CDR3: CASSESGGDTGELFF
DNA: TGTGCCAGCAGTGAATCCGGGGGGGACACCGGGGAGCTGTTTTTT

J: TRBJ2-5
D: -
V: TRBV28
length: 15
size: -
CDR3: CASSLERRDKETQYF
DNA: TGTGCCAGCAGTTTAGAGAGGAGGGATAAAGAGACCCAGTACTTC

J: TRBJ2-1
D: -
V: TRBV19
length: 16
size: -
CDR3: CASKEQASVSYNEQFF
DNA: TGTGCCAGTAAGGAGCAGGCGTCCGTCTCCTACAATGAGCAGTTCTTC

J: TRBJ2-3
D: -
V: TRBV5-1
length: 15
size: once
CDR3: CASSFDPPPTDTQYF
DNA: TGCGCCAGCAGCTTTGACCCACCGCCCACAGATACGCAGTATTTT

J: TRBJ1-4
D: -
V: TRBV6-4
length: 12
size: -
CDR3: CASSDSSRKLFF
DNA: TGTGCCAGCAGTGACTCTTCCCGAAAACTGTTTTTT

J: TRBJ1-1
D: -
V: TRBV15
length: 12
size: -
CDR3: CATSRNTGRAFF
DNA: TGTGCCACCAGCCGGAACACAGGTCGGGCTTTCTTT

J: TRBJ2-4
D: TRBD1
V: TRBV5-1
length: 15
size: -
CDR3: CASSWGTGLKNIQYF
DNA: TGCGCCAGCAGCTGGGGGACAGGGCTAAAGAACATTCAGTACTTC

J: TRBJ1-5
D: TRBD1
V: TRBV3-1/TRBV3-2
length: 15
size: -
CDR3: CASSRGTGKDQPQHF
DNA: TGTGCCAGCAGCCGCGGGACAGGGAAGGATCAGCCCCAGCATTTT

J: TRBJ2-1
D: TRBD2
V: TRBV2
length: 16
size: once
CDR3: CASSERVAGGRNEQFF
DNA: TGTGCCAGCAGTGAAAGGGTAGCGGGGGGTCGGAATGAGCAGTTCTTC

J: TRBJ2-2
D: -
V: TRBV5-1
length: 15
size: -
CDR3: CASSSTGANTGELFF
DNA: TGCGCCAGCTCTTCTACGGGGGCCAACACCGGGGAGCTGTTTTTT

J: TRBJ1-2
D: TRBD1
V: TRBV12-3/TRBV12-4
length: 13
size: many
CDR3: CASGGQGASSYTF
DNA: TGTGCCAGCGGGGGACAGGGGGCGTCGAGCTACACCTTC

J: TRBJ2-7
D: -
V: TRBV5-5
length: 15
size: -
CDR3: CASSLRALQGVEQYF
DNA: TGTGCCAGCAGCTTGAGGGCTCTCCAGGGCGTGGAGCAGTACTTC

J: TRBJ2-1
D: -
V: TRBV5-1
length: 16
size: -
CDR3: CASSLANRPSTGSQFF
DNA: TGCGCCAGCAGCTTGGCCAATCGGCCATCCACGGGGTCGCAGTTCTTC

J: TRBJ2-5
D: TRBD2
V: TRBV3-1/TRBV3-2
length: 16
size: -
CDR3: CASSRTSGINQETQYF
DNA: TGTGCCAGCAGCCGGACTAGCGGGATTAATCAAGAGACCCAGTACTTC

J: TRBJ1-2
D: -
V: TRBV2
length: 12
size: -
CDR3: CASSKGGYHYTF
DNA: TGTGCCAGCAGTAAAGGAGGATACCACTACACCTTC

J: TRBJ2-1
D: -
V: TRBV27
length: 16
size: -
CDR3: CASSPTRDLKGNEQFF
DNA: TGTGCCAGCAGTCCAACCCGGGACCTGAAAGGGAATGAGCAGTTCTTC

J: TRBJ2-7
D: -
V: TRBV20-1
length: 13
size: -
CDR3: CSASGGGSYEQYF
DNA: TGCAGTGCTAGTGGGGGTGGCTCCTACGAGCAGTACTTC

J: TRBJ2-2
D: -
V: TRBV9
length: 13
size: -
CDR3: CASSVGWGGELFF
DNA: TGTGCCAGCAGCGTAGGGTGGGGCGGGGAGCTGTTTTTT

J: TRBJ1-1
D: -
V: TRBV11-2
length: 14
size: -
CDR3: CASSRGGRNTEAFF
DNA: TGTGCCAGCAGCCGTGGGGGGAGGAACACTGAAGCTTTCTTT

J: TRBJ2-5
D: TRBD1
V: TRBV4-1
length: 13
size: -
CDR3: CASRGTDQETQYF
DNA: TGCGCCAGCAGAGGGACAGACCAAGAGACCCAGTACTTC

J: TRBJ1-4
D: -
V: TRBV2
length: 13
size: -
CDR3: CATGVLPNEKLFF
DNA: TGTGCCACAGGAGTTCTACCTAATGAAAAACTGTTTTTT

J: TRBJ2-3
D: TRBD2
V: TRBV3-1/TRBV3-2
length: 18
size: -
CDR3: CASSQDFWTSGITDTQYF
DNA: TGTGCCAGCAGCCAAGATTTCTGGACTAGCGGGATAACAGATACGCAGTATTTT

J: TRBJ2-3
D: TRBD2
V: TRBV9
length: 15
size: -
CDR3: CASSAGLADTDTQYF
DNA: TGTGCCAGCAGCGCCGGACTAGCGGATACAGATACGCAGTATTTT

J: TRBJ1-6
D: -
V: TRBV6-2/TRBV6-3
length: 14
size: -
CDR3: CASSPAGYNSPLHF
DNA: TGTGCCAGCAGTCCGGCGGGGTATAATTCACCCCTCCACTTT

J: TRBJ2-1
D: -
V: TRBV5-1
length: 12
size: -
CDR3: CASSLTSNEQFF
DNA: TGCGCCAGCAGCTTAACGAGCAATGAGCAGTTCTTC

J: TRBJ2-7
D: TRBD2
V: TRBV11-2
length: 17
size: -
CDR3: CASSLDWTSGRSYEQYF
DNA: TGTGCCAGCAGCTTAGACTGGACTAGCGGGAGGTCCTACGAGCAGTACTTC

J: TRBJ2-1
D: -
V: TRBV4-2
length: 16
size: -
CDR3: CASSQEGDSSYNEQFF
DNA: TGTGCCAGCAGCCAAGAGGGGGACTCCTCCTACAATGAGCAGTTCTTC

J: TRBJ2-7
D: -
V: TRBV12-2
length: 11
size: few
CDR3: CASRRNYEQYF
DNA: TGTGCAAGTCGCCGCAACTACGAGCAGTACTTC

J: TRBJ2-1
D: -
V: TRBV5-1
length: 17
size: -
CDR3: CASSPLEDSFSYNEQFF
DNA: TGCGCCAGCAGCCCCCTGGAGGACAGTTTCTCCTACAATGAGCAGTTCTTC

J: TRBJ1-2
D: -
V: TRBV11-2
length: 14
size: -
CDR3: CASSSSGQRISYTF
DNA: TGTGCCAGCAGCTCCTCCGGGCAGCGAATTAGCTACACCTTC

J: TRBJ1-2
D: -
V: TRBV6-6
length: 14
size: -
CDR3: CASSYSSQLHGYTF
DNA: TGTGCCAGCAGTTACTCGTCCCAGCTACATGGCTACACCTTC

J: TRBJ2-1
D: -
V: TRBV4-1
length: 16
size: -
CDR3: CASSRRDRHAEGEQFF
DNA: TGCGCCAGCAGCCGCAGAGACAGACACGCCGAAGGTGAGCAGTTCTTC

J: TRBJ1-6
D: TRBD1
V: TRBV5-1
length: 15
size: -
CDR3: CASSSDRGPYSPLHF
DNA: TGCGCCAGCAGCTCCGACAGGGGTCCTTATTCACCCCTCCACTTT

J: TRBJ2-2
D: TRBD2
V: TRBV19
length: 16
size: -
CDR3: CASKGIERGFTGELFF
DNA: TGTGCCAGTAAAGGGATTGAGCGGGGCTTCACCGGGGAGCTGTTTTTT

J: TRBJ2-7
D: -
V: TRBV24-1
length: 14
size: -
CDR3: CATSDWATPYEQYF
DNA: TGTGCCACCAGTGATTGGGCGACACCATACGAGCAGTACTTC

J: TRBJ2-1
D: TRBD1
V: TRBV7-9
length: 14
size: -
CDR3: CASRDRGEPSGQFF
DNA: TGTGCCAGCAGGGACAGGGGGGAGCCTAGCGGGCAGTTCTTC

J: TRBJ1-5
D: -
V: TRBV3-1/TRBV3-2
length: 19
size: -
CDR3: CASSPERKGKGGSNQPQHF
DNA: TGTGCCAGCAGCCCCGAGAGAAAGGGTAAAGGGGGTAGCAATCAGCCCCAGCATTTT

J: TRBJ2-5
D: TRBD2
V: TRBV15
length: 17
size: -
CDR3: CATSRDPGGGGLQLQYF
DNA: TGTGCCACCAGCAGAGATCCGGGTGGCGGGGGGCTTCAGTTACAGTACTTC

J: TRBJ1-2
D: -
V: TRBV5-1
length: 14
size: once
CDR3: CASSFETALYGYTF
DNA: TGCGCCAGCAGCTTTGAAACTGCACTCTATGGCTACACCTTC

J: TRBJ2-7
D: -
V: TRBV5-1
length: 18
size: -
CDR3: CASSSQPGGTSSSYEQYF
DNA: TGCGCCAGCAGTTCTCAACCAGGTGGGACATCGAGCTCCTACGAGCAGTACTTC